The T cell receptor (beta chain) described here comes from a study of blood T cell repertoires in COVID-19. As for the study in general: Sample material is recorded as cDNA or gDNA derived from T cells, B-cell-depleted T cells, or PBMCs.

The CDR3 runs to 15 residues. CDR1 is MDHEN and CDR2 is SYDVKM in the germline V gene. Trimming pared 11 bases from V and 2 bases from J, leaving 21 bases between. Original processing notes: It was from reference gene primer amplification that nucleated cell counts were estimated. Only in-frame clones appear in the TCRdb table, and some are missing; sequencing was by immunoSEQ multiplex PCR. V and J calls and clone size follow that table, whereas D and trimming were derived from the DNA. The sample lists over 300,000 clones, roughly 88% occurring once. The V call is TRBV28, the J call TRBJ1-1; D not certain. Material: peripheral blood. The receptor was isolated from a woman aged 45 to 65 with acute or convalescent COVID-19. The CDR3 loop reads CACLREERYNTEAFF. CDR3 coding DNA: TGTGCCTGCCTTCGGGAGGAGAGGTATAACACTGAAGCTTTCTTT.